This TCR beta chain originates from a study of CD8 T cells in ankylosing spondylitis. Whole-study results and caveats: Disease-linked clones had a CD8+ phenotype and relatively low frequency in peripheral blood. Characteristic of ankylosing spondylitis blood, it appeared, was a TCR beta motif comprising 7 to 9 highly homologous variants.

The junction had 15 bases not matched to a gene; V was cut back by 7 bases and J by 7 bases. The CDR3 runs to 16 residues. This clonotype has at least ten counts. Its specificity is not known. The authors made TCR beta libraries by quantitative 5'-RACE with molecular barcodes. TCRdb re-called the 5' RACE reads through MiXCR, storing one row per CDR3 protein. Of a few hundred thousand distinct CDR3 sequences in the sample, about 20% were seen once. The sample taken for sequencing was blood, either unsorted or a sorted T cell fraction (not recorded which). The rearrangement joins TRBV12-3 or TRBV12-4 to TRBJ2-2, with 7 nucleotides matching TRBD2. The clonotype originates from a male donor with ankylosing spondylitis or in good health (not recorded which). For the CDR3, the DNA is TGTGCCAGCACCCACCCTGGGGACTATGAGGGCGGGGAGCTGTTTTTT. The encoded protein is CASTHPGDYEGGELFF.